The 22 T cell receptor beta chains listed next were all sequenced from one sample in a study of shared clonotypes between healthy human individuals. Libraries were prepared by immunoSEQ multiplex PCR; TCRdb keeps only in-frame clonotypes and omits some of them. The repertoire holds around 1,100,000 clones, with around 77% as singletons. Sequences were obtained from memory CD4+ T cells from PBMCs. Subset meaning: CD45RA-negative fraction. The receptors originated from a man aged 18-30 years in good health. Some clones in this sample may be carry-over from other donors' samples.

This clone has only a few counts. V gene TRBV5-1 combines with J gene TRBJ1-1; 9 bases map to TRBD1. Germline CDR1 reads SGHRS; CDR2 reads YFSETQ. This CDR3 region has 16 residues. J was trimmed by 2 bases and V by 1 base; bases with no gene match: 6. As DNA, the CDR3 is TGCGCCAGCAGCTTGAAGGGGACAGGGCTAAACACTGAAGCTTTCTTT. Its protein product is CASSLKGTGLNTEAFF. Drawing the rest from reference TRBV5-1 and TRBJ1-1, the complete variable domain is KAGVTQTPRYLIKTRGQQVTLSCSPISGHRSVSWYQQTPGQGLQFLFEYFSETQRNKGNFPGRFSGRQFSNSRSEMNVSTLELGDSALYLCASSLKGTGLNTEAFFGQGTRLTVV.

The chain recombines TRBV7-9 with TRBJ2-1; 15 nucleotides agree with TRBD2. Germline V CDR1 and CDR2: SEHNR, FQNEAQ (reference sequence). CDR3 length equals 15 residues. The junction had 4 bases not matched to a gene; V was cut back by 6 bases and J by 7 bases. CDR3 amino acids: CASRRTSGRVNEQFF. DNA of the CDR3: TGTGCCAGCAGGCGGACTAGCGGGAGGGTGAATGAGCAGTTCTTC. The full variable domain, its missing parts supplied by reference TRBV7-9 and TRBJ2-1, is DTGVSQNPRHKITKRGQNVTFRCDPISEHNRLYWYRQTLGQGPEFLTYFQNEAQLEKSRLLSDRFSAERPKGSFSTLEIQRTEQGDSAMYLCASRRTSGRVNEQFFGPGTRLTVL.

The J gene is TRBJ2-5, the V gene TRBV5-1; D may be TRBD1 or TRBD2 (6 bases each). The CDR3 covers 15 residues. Trimming removed 5 bases at V and 3 bases at J, with 17 bases between. Germline V lookup: CDR1 SGHRS, CDR2 YFSETQ. CDR3: CASSLQGGWEETQYF. CDR3 bases: TGCGCCAGCAGTTTACAGGGAGGCTGGGAAGAGACCCAGTACTTC.

The chain joins TRBV7-2 to TRBJ2-3, with D perhaps matching TRBD1 (5 bases). V was shortened by 0 bases and J by 4 bases, with 8 bases between the two germline ends. Germline V gene data show CDR1 as SGHTA and CDR2 as FQGNSA. The CDR3 has 14 amino acids. The CDR3 DNA reads TGTGCCAGCAGCTTAGCGCAGGGTCCAGATACGCAGTATTTT. Translation gives CASSLAQGPDTQYF.

This chain uses TRBV11-2 with TRBJ2-1; D may be TRBD1 (5 bases). The length of the CDR3 is 15 residues. The germline CDR1 and CDR2 sequences are SGHAT and FQNNGV. Deletions cut 1 base from V and 3 bases from J, with 10 bases between. The DNA of the CDR3 is TGTGCCAGCAGCTTAGGGCAGCAGGGCTACAATGAGCAGTTCTTC. As protein: CASSLGQQGYNEQFF.

The table lists this clone with many counts. J is TRBJ1-1 and V is TRBV7-3, with TRBD1 as a possible D gene (6 bases). Trimming took 1 base from V and 3 from J, leaving 9 bases between them. CDR1 and CDR2 from the germline V gene are SGHTA and FQGTGA. This CDR3 is 14 amino acids long. CDR3 nucleotides: TGTGCCAGCAGCTTAAACGGACAGCACACTGAAGCTTTCTTT. This gives the protein CASSLNGQHTEAFF. Full variable domain (missing parts from reference TRBV7-3 and TRBJ1-1): GAGVSQTPSNKVTEKGKYVELRCDPISGHTALYWYRQSLGQGPEFLIYFQGTGAADDSGLPNDRFFAVRPEGSVSTLKIQRTERGDSAVYLCASSLNGQHTEAFFGQGTRLTVV.

Only a few counts were recorded for this clone. The chain combines TRBV14 with TRBJ2-4; D gene uncertain. Germline V gives CDR1 SGHDN, CDR2 FVKESK. Trimming removed 1 base at V and 13 bases at J, with 14 bases between. This CDR3 region has 13 residues. The CDR3 spells CASSQGNGALQYF. The CDR3 region has the DNA TGTGCCAGCAGCCAAGGAAACGGCGCCTTACAGTACTTC.

This clone turned up a few times. Other DNA sequences within the sample encode an identical CDR3. The rearrangement uses TRBV20-1 and TRBJ1-4; D not resolved. Germline loops: CDR1 DFQATT, CDR2 SNEGSKA (reference sequence). V lost 6 bases and J lost 4, with 3 bases in between. The CDR3 totals 10 residues. CDR3 DNA sequence: TGCAGTGCCAGTAATGAAAAACTGTTTTTT. Protein sequence: CSASNEKLFF.

The V call is TRBV5-1, the J call TRBJ1-4; D may be TRBD1 (5 bases). This CDR3 has 17 residues. Germline CDR1 reads SGHRS; CDR2 reads YFSETQ. Trimming pared 0 bases from V and 0 bases from J, leaving 12 bases between. CDR3 protein: CASSLGGTSATNEKLFF. CDR3 DNA sequence: TGCGCCAGCAGCTTGGGTGGGACGTCTGCAACTAATGAAAAACTGTTTTTT.

This clone came up a few times. The chain recombines TRBV6-5 with TRBJ1-1; 9 bases line up with TRBD1. Trimming took 3 bases from V and 5 from J; bases not matched to a gene: 4. The CDR3 contains 14 residues. Germline lookup yields CDR1 MNHEY and CDR2 SVGAGI. The chain's CDR3 is CASSYVGQGTEAFF. The CDR3 nucleotides read TGTGCCAGCAGTTATGTAGGACAGGGGACTGAAGCTTTCTTT.

V is TRBV9 and J is TRBJ2-3, with a weak D call TRBD1 (6 bases). This CDR3 spans 15 amino acids. Between the trimmed V and J ends, which lost 9 bases and 2 bases, there was a span of 19 bases. CDR1 is SGDLS, CDR2 YYNGEE, per germline. The CDR3 protein is CATGKGVGYTDTQYF. CDR3 coding DNA: TGTGCCACCGGAAAGGGGGTGGGGTACACAGATACGCAGTATTTT.

This clone was recorded once. The genes are TRBV6-1 and TRBJ2-7; D remains ambiguous. Germline V lookup: CDR1 MNHNS, CDR2 SASEGT. Trimming took off 3 bases at V and 4 bases at J, with 13 bases between the two ends. The CDR3 consists of 14 residues. CDR3 residues: CASSDGPVGYEQYF. CDR3 in DNA: TGTGCCAGCAGTGATGGTCCGGTAGGGTACGAGCAGTACTTC.

The V and J genes are TRBV19 and TRBJ2-5, with 7 bases that match TRBD1. The CDR3 runs to 16 residues. Trimming cost V 3 bases and J 1 base; bases outside gene matches: 8. Germline loops: CDR1 LNHDA, CDR2 SQIVND (reference sequence). This CDR3 reads CASSITTGAVQETQYF. The CDR3 DNA reads as TGTGCCAGTAGTATTACAACAGGGGCAGTCCAAGAGACCCAGTACTTC.

This chain joins TRBV11-3 and TRBJ2-7; D not resolved. V gave up 2 bases and J gave up 2 bases, with 7 bases separating them. This CDR3 is built from 13 residues. Germline CDR1 is SGHNT and CDR2 is YENEEA. CDR3 sequence reads: CASSLSTPYEQYF. The CDR3 nucleotides are TGTGCCAGCAGCTTATCTACCCCCTACGAGCAGTACTTC.

This chain uses TRBV2 with TRBJ2-3; D may be TRBD2 (5 bases). CDR1 is SNHLY, CDR2 FYNNEI, per germline. The ends were cut back, 4 bases at V and 5 bases at J, with 19 bases in the middle. The CDR3 consists of 16 residues. CDR3 loop: CASSALGIRLVDTQYF. The DNA of the CDR3 is TGTGCCAGCAGTGCTCTCGGGATTAGGCTTGTAGATACGCAGTATTTT. Complete variable domain (other parts from reference TRBV2 and TRBJ2-3): EPEVTQTPSHQVTQMGQEVILRCVPISNHLYFYWYRQILGQKVEFLVSFYNNEISEKSEIFDDQFSVERPDGSNFTLKIRSTKLEDSAMYFCASSALGIRLVDTQYFGPGTRLTVL.

With respect to this clone: At the DNA level, this CDR3 is encoded by other sequences in the same sample as well. The chain links TRBV5-6 to TRBJ2-5; possibly TRBD2 for D (6 bases). This CDR3 contains 14 residues. Germline loops: CDR1 SGHDT, CDR2 YYEEEE. With 0 bases removed from V and 5 bases from J, the gap between germline ends came to 11 bases. The CDR3 region has the DNA TGTGCCAGCAGCTTGGGCCAGGGAGGCGAGACCCAGTACTTC. Its protein is CASSLGQGGETQYF.

This clone showed up just once. The J gene is TRBJ1-5, the V gene TRBV5-5; a possible D gene is TRBD1 (5 bases). V was pared by 0 bases and J by 5 bases, with 15 bases between. The CDR3 runs to 16 residues. Germline V gene data show CDR1 as SGHKS and CDR2 as YYEKEE (reference sequence). The CDR3 sequence: CASSLGWGRNDQPQHF. The CDR3 DNA sequence: TGTGCCAGCAGCTTGGGATGGGGCCGCAATGATCAGCCCCAGCATTTT.

This clone was seen a few times. The chain combines TRBV10-1 with TRBJ2-1, with unresolved D. V was cut by 4 bases and J by 7 bases, with 11 bases left in between. CDR1 is WNHNN, CDR2 SYGVQD, per germline (reference sequence). The CDR3 runs to 13 residues. CDR3 in amino acids: CASSGNSYNEQFF. The DNA of the CDR3 is TGCGCCAGCAGTGGAAACTCATATAATGAGCAGTTCTTC.

This clone was seen ten or more times. Other DNA variants within this sample encode the same CDR3. The chain couples TRBV30 to TRBJ2-5; TRBD1 agrees at 7 bases. The germline V gene has CDR1 GTSNPN and CDR2 SVGIG (reference sequence). The CDR3 consists of 12 residues. V shed 3 bases and J 5 bases; nucleotides not matched to a gene: 3. The CDR3, as DNA: TGTGCCTGGAGCCCCAGGGGGGAGACCCAGTACTTC. Amino acid sequence: CAWSPRGETQYF. Full variable domain (remainder filled in from reference TRBV30 and TRBJ2-5): SQTIHQWPATLVQPVGSPLSLECTVEGTSNPNLYWYRQAAGRGLQLLFYSVGIGQISSEVPQNLSASRPQDRQFILSSKKLLLSDSGFYLCAWSPRGETQYFGPGTRLLVL.

The rearrangement joins TRBV30 to TRBJ2-5; TRBD1 is a possible D gene (6 bases). Germline V gene sequence: CDR1 GTSNPN, CDR2 SVGIG (reference sequence). Trimming took 4 bases from V and 0 from J, leaving 12 bases between them. This CDR3 comprises 14 residues. The CDR3 spells CAWMQDSYQETQYF. In DNA, the CDR3 is TGTGCCTGGATGCAGGACAGTTACCAAGAGACCCAGTACTTC.

The chain joins TRBV28 to TRBJ1-2, with 8 bases fitting TRBD1. Germline V gene lookup returns CDR1 MDHEN and CDR2 SYDVKM. The CDR3 spans 16 residues. Trimming took 5 bases from V and 1 from J; bases not matched to a gene: 9. This chain's CDR3 is CASSPLQGAGNYGYTF. The DNA of the CDR3 is TGTGCCAGCAGTCCACTTCAGGGGGCGGGTAACTATGGCTACACCTTC.

This chain links TRBV18 with TRBJ2-5, with 8 bases fitting TRBD1. The CDR3 runs to 14 residues. The junction had 5 bases not matched to a gene; V was cut back by 3 bases and J by 5 bases. Germline-derived CDR1 and CDR2 are KGHSH and LQKENI. The CDR3 protein is CASSPAGGRETQYF. In nucleotides, the CDR3 is TGTGCCAGCTCACCGGCAGGGGGCCGCGAGACCCAGTACTTC.